The present entry profiles one T cell receptor beta chain with its context. The antigen is not known. These data come from a study of cytomegalovirus exposure and HLA in healthy donors. Background on the study: The approximately 110 validation repertoires were reported in a later analysis to have been generated on the same platform as the approximately 700 first-cohort repertoires.

Trimming left V 7 bases short and J 2 bases short, with 9 bases between. CDR1 and CDR2 from the germline V gene are MNHEY and SVGAGI. The CDR3 has 13 residues. The study, taken as a whole, reports: One later analysis, an examination of the 120 validation repertoires, found that first-cohort TCR clusters tended to co-occur in them. The authors confirmed in vitro that a few CMV-associated chains were specific for CMV antigens. Overall, approximately 150 TCR beta chains were annotated as cytomegalovirus-associated.

Produced via immunoSEQ multiplex PCR; TCRdb's table is partial and in-frame only. The table lists 130,000 to 150,000 clones, 89% of them singletons. The clonotype originates from a woman aged 18-29 years in good health and CMV-seropositive. Sequencing was carried out using PBMCs. This sequence joins TRBV6-5 and TRBJ2-1; D remains unclear. CDR3 DNA: TGTGCCAGCACCCGAGGAGCCTACAATGAGCAGTTCTTC. Encoded protein: CASTRGAYNEQFF.